The 3 T cell receptor beta chains in this list originate from one sample, sequenced in a study of response to subunit inactivated influenza vaccine. TCRdb used MiXCR to reprocess the RT-PCR reads, holding one entry per CDR3 protein. The sample yields 530,000 or so distinct CDR3 sequences, 25% seen once. Here the sequenced sample was CD4+ T cells sorted from PBMCs, taken roughly 5 days after vaccination. These receptors all come from a man aged 45-65 years who received an inactivated influenza vaccine.

The genes are TRBV7-9 and TRBJ2-5; TRBD2 matches at 8 bases. Germline CDR1 and CDR2: SEHNR and FQNEAQ (reference sequence). The CDR3 is 16 residues long. J was trimmed by 5 bases and V by 4 bases; bases with no gene match: 12. The CDR3 nucleotides are TGTGCCAGCAGCTCAAGCGGGAGAGGGGCTCGGGAGACCCAGTACTTC. It translates to CASSSSGRGARETQYF.

The chain uses TRBV6-5 and TRBJ2-1; D unresolved. V lost 2 bases and J lost 7, with 12 bases in between. This CDR3 is built from 14 residues. The germline V gene has CDR1 MNHEY and CDR2 SVGAGI. The CDR3 protein is CASSYVGSKNEQFF. The CDR3 region has the DNA TGTGCCAGCAGTTACGTGGGCAGCAAAAATGAGCAGTTCTTC.

The chain has TRBV5-1 and TRBJ2-7; 7 bases are shared with TRBD1. V gave up 4 bases and J gave up 6 bases; unmatched junction bases: 10. The CDR3 loop spans 14 amino acids. CDR1 and CDR2 (germline): SGHRS, YFSETQ. The CDR3 sequence is CASSPTGDKSEQYF. CDR3 sequence (DNA): TGCGCCAGCAGCCCCACAGGGGACAAGAGCGAGCAGTACTTC.